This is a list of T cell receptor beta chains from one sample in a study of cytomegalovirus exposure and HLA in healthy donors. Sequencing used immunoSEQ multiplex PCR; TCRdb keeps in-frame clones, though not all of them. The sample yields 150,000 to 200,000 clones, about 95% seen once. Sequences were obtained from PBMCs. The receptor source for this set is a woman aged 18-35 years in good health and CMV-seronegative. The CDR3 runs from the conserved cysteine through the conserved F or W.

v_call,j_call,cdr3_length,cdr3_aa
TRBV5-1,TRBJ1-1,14,CASRYGTGFTEAFF
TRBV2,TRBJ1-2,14,CASSEVGGGGGYTF
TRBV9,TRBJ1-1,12,CASSLTGDEAFF
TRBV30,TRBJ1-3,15,CAWSPGGSSGNTIYF
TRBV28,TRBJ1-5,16,CASSREGSGSNQPQHF
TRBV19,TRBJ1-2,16,CASSSEGSAGGYGYTF
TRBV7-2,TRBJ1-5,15,CASSLVQGDGQPQHF
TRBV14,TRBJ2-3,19,CASSQEAGWANLKLDTQYF
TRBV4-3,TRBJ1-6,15,CASSPDRAGKYPLHF
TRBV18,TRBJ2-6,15,CASSPWGLGANVLTF
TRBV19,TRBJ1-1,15,CATRDRGSSNTEAFF
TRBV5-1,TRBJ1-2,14,CASSLGDRGYSYTF
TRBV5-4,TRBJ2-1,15,CASSLALTGNNEQFF
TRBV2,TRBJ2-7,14,CASSPRRGVYEQYF
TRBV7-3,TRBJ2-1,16,CASSLNVRGGYNEQFF
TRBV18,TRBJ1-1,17,CASSPPKRGGANTEAFF
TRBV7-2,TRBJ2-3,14,CASSLGGFTDTQYF
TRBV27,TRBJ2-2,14,CASSLFGGNGELFF
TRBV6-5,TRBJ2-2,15,CASSRPRTGDGELFF
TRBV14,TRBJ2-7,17,CASSQEWGARGRAEQYF
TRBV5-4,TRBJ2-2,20,CASSLGSGQGPGRDTGELFF
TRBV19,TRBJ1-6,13,CAVGDRGNSPLHF
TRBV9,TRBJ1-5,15,CASSVGVSSNQPQHF
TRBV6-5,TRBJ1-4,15,CASSRTGRSNEKLFF
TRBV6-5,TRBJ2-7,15,CASSISGPSSYEQYF
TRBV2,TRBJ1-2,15,CASSSGTGPYYGYTF
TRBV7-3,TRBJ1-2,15,CASSPRGGGDYGYTF
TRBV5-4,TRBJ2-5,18,CASSLFLGQGVVEETQYF
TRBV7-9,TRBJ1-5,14,CASSLVGADQPQHF
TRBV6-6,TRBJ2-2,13,CASQVPNTGELFF
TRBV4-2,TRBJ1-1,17,CASSQDISRQSNTEAFF
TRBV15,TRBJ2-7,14,CATSGGGGADEQYF
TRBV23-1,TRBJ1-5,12,CASSPGNQPQHF
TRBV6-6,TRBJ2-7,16,CASSHPGLEPTYEQYF
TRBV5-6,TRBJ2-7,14,CASSLGTVPYEQYF
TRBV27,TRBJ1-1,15,CASSSIRGRNTEAFF
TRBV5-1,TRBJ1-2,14,CASSLSPGIYGYTF
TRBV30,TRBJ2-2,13,CAFQGMGTGELFF
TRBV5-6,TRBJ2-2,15,CASSLGGQYTGELFF
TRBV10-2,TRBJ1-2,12,CASKAGGDGYTF
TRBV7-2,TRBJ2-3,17,CASSSHGSGGRTDTQYF